One and the same sample provided the 19 T cell receptor beta chains below, sequenced in a study of blood T cells in healthy people across ages. Combining a sample-barcoded 5' primer with a J-beta primer mix, a second PCR ran for roughly 6 to 12 cycles. TCRdb ran MiXCR on the 5' RACE reads and lists one entry per CDR3 protein. The sample includes more than 1,400,000 distinct CDR3 sequences, about 43% of them seen just once. The sample was blood. These receptor sequences come from a woman aged 18 to 35 in good health.

This clonotype has only a few counts. The genes are TRBV3-1 and TRBJ1-1; TRBD1 matches at 7 bases. Germline V gene lookup returns CDR1 LGHDT and CDR2 YNNKEL (reference sequence). This CDR3 contains 15 residues. Trimming cost V 2 bases and J 8 bases; bases outside gene matches: 11. The CDR3 loop is CASSQSPGQTSEAFF. CDR3 bases: TGTGCCAGCAGCCAATCCCCGGGACAGACAAGCGAAGCTTTCTTT.

The chain has TRBV6-2 or TRBV6-3 and TRBJ2-7, with D possibly called TRBD1 or TRBD2 (6 bases each). With 5 bases removed from V and 3 bases from J, the gap between germline ends came to 17 bases. There are 15 residues in the CDR3. The germline CDR1 and CDR2 sequences are MNHEY and SVGEGT. Here the CDR3 DNA reads TGTGCCAGCAGTCCCCGACTAGGGGGTATCTACGAGCAGTACTTC. Amino acid sequence: CASSPRLGGIYEQYF.

This chain connects TRBV29-1 to TRBJ1-1; D perhaps matches TRBD1 (5 bases). Germline V gene data show CDR1 as SQVTM and CDR2 as ANQGSEA. V lost 7 bases, J lost 5 bases, and 14 bases lay in between. The CDR3 length is 12 residues. CDR3 in DNA: TGCAGCGCCACAGGATTGGGAACTGAAGCTTTCTTT. Protein product: CSATGLGTEAFF.

V and J are TRBV4-1 and TRBJ2-1, with TRBD2 as a possible D gene (6 bases). The CDR3 has 17 residues. Germline lookup yields CDR1 MGHRA and CDR2 YSYEKL. Trimming removed 3 bases at V and 7 bases at J, with 22 bases between. In DNA form, the CDR3 reads TGCGCCAGCAGCCAGGGACTTCCGGGAGAAGGTCGGAATGAGCAGTTCTTC. Translation gives CASSQGLPGEGRNEQFF.

The CDR3: CAISELEGESDTQYF. The CDR3 DNA follows: TGTGCCATCAGTGAGTTGGAGGGGGAGTCAGATACGCAGTATTTT. The chain uses TRBV10-3 and TRBJ2-3, with D perhaps TRBD1 or TRBD2 (6 bases each). The germline V gene encodes CDR1 ENHRY and CDR2 SYGVKD. Trimming pared 1 base from V and 4 bases from J, leaving 12 bases between. This CDR3 spans 15 amino acids.

This clonotype was counted only a few times. The chain joins TRBV5-1 to TRBJ2-5; D ambiguous. This CDR3 region has 11 residues. V lost 7 bases and J lost 2, with 6 bases in between. The germline V gene encodes CDR1 SGHRS and CDR2 YFSETQ. The CDR3 loop is CASQKQETQYF. DNA of the CDR3: TGCGCCAGCCAGAAACAAGAGACCCAGTACTTC.

V usage is TRBV24-1 and J usage is TRBJ2-5; D might be TRBD1 (6 bases). CDR1 is KGHDR, CDR2 SFDVKD, per germline. Between the trimmed V and J ends, which lost 1 base and 13 bases, there was a span of 18 bases. The CDR3 extends over 14 amino acids. The CDR3 DNA reads as TGTGCCACCAGTGATTTTCCGCACGCAGGACAGCCGTACTTC. It yields the protein CATSDFPHAGQPYF.

This chain links TRBV2 with TRBJ2-7; no clear D gene. CDR3 length: 11 residues. Trimming pared 9 bases from V and 2 bases from J, leaving 8 bases between. Per the germline V gene, CDR1 is SNHLY and CDR2 is FYNNEI. The CDR3, as DNA: TGTGCCAGTTTGACCCCCTACGAGCAGTACTTC. Its translation: CASLTPYEQYF.

This clonotype was seen only a few times. The chain is built from TRBV27 and TRBJ2-1; D might be TRBD2 (5 bases). The CDR3 spans 14 residues. The germline V gene has CDR1 MNHEY and CDR2 SMNVEV (reference sequence). V dropped 2 bases and J dropped 8 bases, with 13 bases sitting between them. The CDR3 region has the DNA TGTGCCAGCAGTTTACCCAACCGGGAAGATGAGCAGTTCTTC. Its translation is CASSLPNREDEQFF.

This clonotype showed up just a few times. This chain connects TRBV20-1 to TRBJ2-1, with 14 bases lining up with TRBD2. Germline lookup yields CDR1 DFQATT and CDR2 SNEGSKA (reference sequence). V dropped 6 bases and J dropped 8; count of bases not matched to a gene: 6. The CDR3 sequence is 14 residues long. The CDR3 coding sequence is TGCAGTGCCCCCGGGACTAGCGGGGGTGATGAGCAGTTCTTC. Amino acid sequence: CSAPGTSGGDEQFF.

This clonotype has a handful of counts. V and J are TRBV20-1 and TRBJ2-4; tentative D call: TRBD2 (6 bases). The V end lost 7 bases, the J end lost 7 bases, and 26 bases lay between the germline ends. This CDR3 is 16 amino acids long. CDR1 is DFQATT and CDR2 is SNEGSKA in the germline V gene (reference sequence). The CDR3 sequence: CSVVPPFGAGSNIQYF. The CDR3 DNA sequence: TGCAGTGTCGTCCCGCCTTTTGGCGCCGGGAGTAACATTCAGTACTTC.

The chain carries TRBV3-1 and TRBJ2-1; 11 nucleotides agree with TRBD2. Germline V lookup: CDR1 LGHDT, CDR2 YNNKEL (reference sequence). The CDR3 contains 17 residues. Trimming cost V 4 bases and J 0 bases; bases outside gene matches: 5. CDR3 coding DNA: TGTGCCAGCAGCCCACTAGCGGGGGCCAGCTCCTACAATGAGCAGTTCTTC. As protein: CASSPLAGASSYNEQFF.

The rearrangement joins TRBV12-3 or TRBV12-4 to TRBJ2-3; D possibly corresponds to TRBD2 (5 bases). This CDR3 contains 14 residues. Trimming cost V 3 bases and J 8 bases, with 15 bases left between them. For the CDR3, the DNA is TGTGCCAGCAGTTTGGGTGGAGATGGAGGTACGCAGTATTTT. Translating gives CASSLGGDGGTQYF.

The CDR3 DNA reads TGCGCCAGCAGCTTGAGGGGCGTCGCGGATACGCAGTATTTT. Amino acids: CASSLRGVADTQYF. The rearrangement joins TRBV5-1 to TRBJ2-3, with D possibly being TRBD1 (5 bases). The CDR3 loop spans 14 amino acids. The V gene lost 1 base and the J gene lost 6 bases, with 12 bases spanning the gap. CDR1 and CDR2 from the germline V gene are SGHRS and YFSETQ.

Of note for this clonotype: Its ends do not fully match the called genes, so a read error is possible. The genes are TRBV27 and TRBJ2-7; 12 nucleotides align to TRBD2. This CDR3 region has 16 residues. Germline V gene data show CDR1 as MNHEY and CDR2 as SMNVEV (reference sequence). CDR3 in amino acids: CASGFLTSGGFDEQYF. CDR3 DNA: TGTGCCAGCGGTTTCCTGACTAGCGGGGGTTTCGATGAGCAGTACTTC.

The sample holds many counts of this clonotype. The rearrangement uses TRBV29-1 and TRBJ2-4, with D possibly matching TRBD2 (5 bases). CDR3 size: 13 residues. Per germline, CDR1 SQVTM and CDR2 ANQGSEA. The V end lost 0 bases, the J end lost 9 bases, and 12 bases lay between the germline ends. CDR3 loop: CSVEEVEGSIQYF. CDR3 in DNA: TGCAGCGTTGAAGAGGTCGAGGGCTCCATTCAGTACTTC.

This clonotype occurred a few times. The chain uses TRBV21-1 and TRBJ2-7. TRBV21-1 is shown as a pseudogene. The CDR3 loop spans 13 amino acids. CDR3 region: CASSAEGVNEQYF. The DNA of the CDR3 is TGTGCCAGCAGCGCCGAAGGAGTTAACGAGCAGTACTTC.

The chain couples TRBV6-1 to TRBJ1-2, with 7 bases aligning to TRBD1. The length of the CDR3 is 18 residues. The J segment lost 4 bases and the V segment lost 4 bases, leaving 18 bases of the junction unmatched. Germline V gives CDR1 MNHNS, CDR2 SASEGT. CDR3 amino acids: CASSAGDDTGVGFYGYTF. The CDR3 DNA reads as TGTGCCAGCAGTGCAGGGGACGACACAGGGGTGGGATTCTATGGCTACACCTTC.

This clonotype has a single count. J is TRBJ1-1 and V is TRBV25-1, with D possibly being TRBD1 (5 bases). Germline assignment: CDR1 MGHDK and CDR2 SYGVNS. The CDR3 sequence is 11 residues long. Deletions cut 0 bases from V and 11 bases from J, with 7 bases between. The CDR3 sequence is CASSEYSGAFF. In DNA form, the CDR3 reads TGTGCCAGCAGTGAATACTCAGGGGCTTTCTTT.